The 23 T cell receptor beta chains presented below share a single source sample, sequenced in a study of PD-1 blockade in classical Hodgkin lymphoma. Time point described: cycle 4 day 1 (C4D1), after 5 to 7 weeks of nivolumab. All the patients suffered relapse after autologous stem cell transplantation, and brentuximab vedotin exposure differed. TCRdb's table, derived via immunoSEQ multiplex PCR, lists solely in-frame clones and lacks some. The sample has tens of thousands of clones; about 70% are singletons. This sample comprised peripheral blood mononuclear cells (PBMCs), obtained before the fourth cycle of nivolumab. The receptors stem from a human donor with classical Hodgkin lymphoma.

The rearrangement uses TRBV5-6 and TRBJ2-7; the match to TRBD2 covers 9 bases. CDR1 is SGHDT, CDR2 YYEEEE, per germline. The CDR3 totals 17 residues. J was trimmed by 0 bases and V by 2 bases; bases with no gene match: 9. CDR3 in DNA: TGTGCCAGCAGCTTACGGCGGGAGGGCCCCCCCTCCTACGAGCAGTACTTC. Its translation is CASSLRREGPPSYEQYF.

The V call is TRBV6-5, the J call TRBJ1-6, with D uncertain. V was pared by 2 bases and J by 4 bases, with 6 bases between. This CDR3 region has 14 residues. Germline V gene data show CDR1 as MNHEY and CDR2 as SVGAGI. CDR3 DNA sequence: TGTGCCAGCAGTTACCTCCGGTATAATTCACCCCTCCACTTT. Translating gives CASSYLRYNSPLHF.

The J gene is TRBJ2-2, the V gene TRBV6-5, with D perhaps TRBD1 or TRBD2 (5 bases each). V lost 5 bases and J 4 bases, leaving 8 bases between the germline ends. Germline loops: CDR1 MNHEY, CDR2 SVGAGI. This CDR3 is 13 amino acids long. CDR3 DNA: TGTGCCAGCAGTCGAGGGGTCACCGGGGAGCTGTTTTTT. Encoded protein: CASSRGVTGELFF.

This rearrangement joins TRBV9 to TRBJ1-2; 7 nucleotides line up with TRBD1. This CDR3 is 15 amino acids long. Germline CDR1 and CDR2: SGDLS and YYNGEE. The junction had 10 bases not matched to a gene; V was cut back by 4 bases and J by 4 bases. Here the CDR3 reads CASSPQGQPRYGYTF. DNA for the CDR3: TGTGCCAGCAGCCCGCAGGGACAGCCGCGCTATGGCTACACCTTC.

This clone was seen ten or more times. CDR3 amino acids: CASSSWTSGSNEQFF. As DNA, the CDR3 is TGTGCCAGCAGCTCCTGGACTAGCGGGAGCAATGAGCAGTTCTTC. The gene calls are TRBV21-1 and TRBJ2-1; the listed D gene, TRBD2, was not tested against the DNA. TRBV21-1 is labeled a pseudogene. There are 15 residues in the CDR3.

The chain couples TRBV5-1 to TRBJ2-5, with no clear D. The CDR3 has 15 residues. Trimming took 0 bases from V and 2 from J, leaving 11 bases between them. CDR1 and CDR2 from the germline V gene are SGHRS and YFSETQ. The CDR3 loop reads CASSLGRSAQETQYF. CDR3 nucleotide sequence: TGCGCCAGCAGCTTGGGTAGATCCGCTCAAGAGACCCAGTACTTC.

The V and J genes are TRBV18 and TRBJ2-3, with 13 bases aligning to TRBD2. V trimming: 1 base; J trimming: 2 bases; junction bases outside the gene matches: 3. Germline V gives CDR1 KGHSH, CDR2 LQKENI. There are 17 residues in the CDR3. DNA for the CDR3: TGTGCCAGCTCACCACGCACTAGCGGGGGGGTCACAGATACGCAGTATTTT. This sequence encodes CASSPRTSGGVTDTQYF. The full variable domain, completed using reference TRBV18 and TRBJ2-3, is NAGVMQNPRHLVRRRGQEARLRCSPMKGHSHVYWYRQLPEEGLKFMVYLQKENIIDESGMPKERFSAEFPKEGPSILRIQQVVRGDSAAYFCASSPRTSGGVTDTQYFGPGTRLTVL.

This clone has a handful of counts. The chain employs TRBV7-8 and TRBJ1-6; D is unclear. The CDR3 is made up of 15 amino acids. Germline CDR1 reads SGHVS; CDR2 reads FQNEAQ. The V end lost 1 base, the J end lost 5 bases, and 9 bases lay between the germline ends. The CDR3 loop is CASSLGAGNNSPLHF. CDR3 sequence (DNA): TGTGCCAGCAGCTTAGGAGCGGGGAATAATTCACCCCTCCACTTT. The full variable domain, rest sourced from reference TRBV7-8 and TRBJ1-6, is GAGVSQSPRYKVAKRGQDVALRCDPISGHVSLFWYQQALGQGPEFLTYFQNEAQLDKSGLPSDRFFAERPEGSVSTLKIQRTQQEDSAVYLCASSLGAGNNSPLHFGNGTRLTVT.

V is TRBV5-8 and J is TRBJ2-3; D is possibly TRBD2 (6 bases). Per germline, CDR1 SGHTS and CDR2 YDEGEE. Trimming stripped 0 bases from V and 5 bases from J, with 16 bases between. The CDR3 spans 16 residues. The DNA for the CDR3 is TGTGCCAGCAGCTTGGGACTAGTGGTGTTCAGAGATACGCAGTATTTT. Translated: CASSLGLVVFRDTQYF.

By share, this clone counts as medium-sized (0.01 to 0.1%). DNA for the CDR3: TGTGCCATCAGTGACTTGTGGCAGGGGGCCTACGAGCAGTACTTC. This translates into CAISDLWQGAYEQYF. The V and J genes are TRBV10-3 and TRBJ2-7; 7 nucleotides match TRBD1. With V trimmed by 3 bases and J by 2 bases, 7 bases remained unmatched. Per the germline V gene, CDR1 is ENHRY and CDR2 is SYGVKD. This CDR3 has 15 residues.

Relative to its sample, this clone is medium-sized (0.01 to 0.1%). The V gene is TRBV7-2, the J gene TRBJ1-6, with 9 bases lining up with TRBD1. The V gene end was trimmed by 2 bases and the J gene end by 9 bases; junction bases not matched to a gene: 2. Germline V gene data show CDR1 as SGHTA and CDR2 as FQGNSA. The CDR3 runs to 14 residues. In DNA, the CDR3 is TGTGCCAGCAGCTTACCGGGACAGGGTTCACCCCTCCACTTT. This sequence encodes CASSLPGQGSPLHF.

This clone came up a few times. The V and J genes are TRBV19 and TRBJ2-2; D remains ambiguous. The length of the CDR3 is 14 residues. V was clipped by 7 bases and J by 3 bases, with 12 bases between them. CDR1 is LNHDA, CDR2 SQIVND, per germline (reference sequence). The DNA of the CDR3 is TGTGCCAGTAATATTGAAGCACACACCGGGGAGCTGTTTTTT. It encodes CASNIEAHTGELFF.

The chain combines TRBV28 with TRBJ1-1; D remains ambiguous. The germline V gene has CDR1 MDHEN and CDR2 SYDVKM. V was trimmed by 4 bases and J by 0 bases, leaving 9 bases between them. The CDR3 runs 14 residues. DNA of the CDR3: TGTGCCAGCAGTTCCATGGCTTTGAACACTGAAGCTTTCTTT. It specifies CASSSMALNTEAFF.

This clone was found a few times. The chain uses TRBV4-1 and TRBJ2-5, with D unclear. The CDR3 contains 14 residues. V lost 3 bases, J lost 2 bases, and 10 bases lay in between. Per the germline V gene, CDR1 is MGHRA and CDR2 is YSYEKL. The DNA for the CDR3 is TGCGCCAGCAGCCAGGGTGCAGTACAAGAGACCCAGTACTTC. It codes for CASSQGAVQETQYF.

The chain carries TRBV7-2 and TRBJ1-1; no definite D call. The ends were cut back, 2 bases at V and 1 base at J, with 8 bases in the middle. CDR3 length: 14 residues. CDR1 and CDR2 (germline): SGHTA, FQGNSA. The CDR3 reads CASSLFRGNTEAFF. CDR3 nucleotides: TGTGCCAGCAGCTTATTTCGGGGGAACACTGAAGCTTTCTTT.

V and J are TRBV5-1 and TRBJ1-1; D call uncertain. This CDR3 spans 15 amino acids. The V and J ends lost 4 bases and 1 base respectively, with 14 bases between them. Germline V gene sequence: CDR1 SGHRS, CDR2 YFSETQ. The CDR3 region is CASSGVSDRNTEAFF. CDR3 nucleotides: TGCGCCAGCAGCGGGGTTTCAGACCGGAACACTGAAGCTTTCTTT. Full variable domain (remainder filled in from reference TRBV5-1 and TRBJ1-1): KAGVTQTPRYLIKTRGQQVTLSCSPISGHRSVSWYQQTPGQGLQFLFEYFSETQRNKGNFPGRFSGRQFSNSRSEMNVSTLELGDSALYLCASSGVSDRNTEAFFGQGTRLTVV.

Many counts were recorded for this clone. This rearrangement joins TRBV18 to TRBJ1-1; no clear D. Germline loops: CDR1 KGHSH, CDR2 LQKENI. The CDR3 is made up of 14 amino acids. The V end was cut by 2 bases, the J end by 4 bases, with 11 bases between. The CDR3 loop reads CASSPLEDSTEAFF. CDR3 sequence (DNA): TGTGCCAGCTCACCATTGGAGGATTCCACTGAAGCTTTCTTT.

This rearrangement joins TRBV25-1 to TRBJ2-5; tentatively, D is TRBD1 or TRBD2 (6 bases each). The CDR3 is made up of 14 amino acids. Germline CDR1 and CDR2: MGHDK and SYGVNS. V lost 2 bases and J lost 5, with 12 bases in between. CDR3 DNA: TGTGCCAGCAGTGAAGGGGGGCGGCGGGAGACCCAGTACTTC. Protein product: CASSEGGRRETQYF.

The gene calls are TRBV6-5 and TRBJ2-7; 10 positions match TRBD1. Unmatched junction bases numbered 6, after V lost 2 bases and J lost 5 bases. CDR3 length: 15 amino acids. Germline CDR1 and CDR2: MNHEY and SVGAGI. CDR3: CASSYEGTGVNEQYF. Here the CDR3 DNA reads TGTGCCAGCAGTTACGAAGGGACAGGGGTGAACGAGCAGTACTTC.

This clone was observed once. This chain uses TRBV28 with TRBJ2-2; D is unresolved. CDR1 is MDHEN and CDR2 is SYDVKM in the germline V gene. The CDR3 covers 15 residues. V was pared by 6 bases and J by 6 bases, with 17 bases between. The CDR3 protein is CASRIRKARPGELFF. In DNA form, the CDR3 reads TGTGCCAGCAGGATCCGGAAGGCTAGACCCGGGGAGCTGTTTTTT.

The CDR3 here is CASSYSDRPHYGYTF. For the CDR3, the DNA is TGTGCCAGCAGTTACTCTGACAGGCCCCACTATGGCTACACCTTC. V is TRBV6-5 and J is TRBJ1-2, with TRBD1 as a possible D gene (6 bases). V lost 0 bases, J lost 3 bases, and 11 bases lay in between. Germline CDR1 and CDR2: MNHEY and SVGAGI. This CDR3 spans 15 amino acids.

J is TRBJ2-5 and V is TRBV7-3; a weak D match, TRBD1 (6 bases). Germline V gene data show CDR1 as SGHTA and CDR2 as FQGTGA. V was cut by 2 bases and J by 3 bases, with 13 bases left in between. CDR3 length: 15 amino acids. CDR3 DNA sequence: TGTGCCAGCAGCTTATTTGCAGGGGTGGAAGAGACCCAGTACTTC. It translates to CASSLFAGVEETQYF.

Turning to this clone: The same CDR3 can be traced to other DNA sequences in this sample. This rearrangement joins TRBV5-1 to TRBJ1-2, with 7 bases matching TRBD1. From germline, CDR1 is SGHRS and CDR2 YFSETQ. J gave up 4 bases and V 3 bases, and 6 bases lay outside the gene matches. This CDR3 is built from 14 residues. The CDR3 loop reads CASSSSGGGYGYTF. CDR3 nucleotides: TGCGCCAGCAGCTCCTCAGGGGGGGGCTATGGCTACACCTTC.